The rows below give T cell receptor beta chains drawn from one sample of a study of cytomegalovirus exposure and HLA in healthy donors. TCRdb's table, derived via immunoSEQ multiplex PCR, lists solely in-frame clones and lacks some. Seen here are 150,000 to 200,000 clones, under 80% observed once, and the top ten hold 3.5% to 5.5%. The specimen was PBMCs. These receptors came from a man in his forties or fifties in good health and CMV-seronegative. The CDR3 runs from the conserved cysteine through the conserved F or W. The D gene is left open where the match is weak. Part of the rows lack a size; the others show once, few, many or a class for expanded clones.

CSSSLEGTGVGYTF	TGTTCCAGCAGCTTAGAAGGCACCGGAGTGGGCTACACCTTC	TRBV7-9	TRBJ1-2	.	.
CASFTHRGDDIQYF	TGTGCCAGCTTCACCCACCGGGGGGACGACATTCAGTACTTC	TRBV25-1	TRBJ2-4	.	TRBD2
CASSRAGRTEAFF	TGTGCCAGCAGCAGGGCGGGGCGAACTGAAGCTTTCTTT	TRBV28	TRBJ1-1	.	.
CASSLVGGGEQYF	TGTGCCAGCAGCTTAGTAGGAGGAGGAGAGCAGTACTTC	TRBV7-2	TRBJ2-7	few	.
CASETRGVQYEQYF	TGTGCCAGCGAGACCCGGGGGGTACAATACGAGCAGTACTTC	TRBV6-4	TRBJ2-7	.	TRBD2
CASSPRGTGLYEQYF	TGCGCCAGCAGCCCCAGGGGGACAGGCCTCTACGAGCAGTACTTC	TRBV4-3	TRBJ2-7	.	TRBD1
CASSPGTTSNQPQHF	TGTGCCAGCAGCCCCGGGACAACTAGCAATCAGCCCCAGCATTTT	TRBV5-4	TRBJ1-5	.	.
CASSLGQRAFF	TGTGCCAGCAGTTTGGGGCAACGAGCTTTCTTT	TRBV28	TRBJ1-1	.	.
CASSLVTRSTDTQYF	TGTGCCAGCAGCTTAGTGACGCGGAGCACAGATACGCAGTATTTT	TRBV7-2	TRBJ2-3	few	.
CASSVDGRGGGELFF	TGTGCCAGCAGCGTAGATGGGAGGGGCGGCGGGGAGCTGTTTTTT	TRBV9	TRBJ2-2	.	TRBD2